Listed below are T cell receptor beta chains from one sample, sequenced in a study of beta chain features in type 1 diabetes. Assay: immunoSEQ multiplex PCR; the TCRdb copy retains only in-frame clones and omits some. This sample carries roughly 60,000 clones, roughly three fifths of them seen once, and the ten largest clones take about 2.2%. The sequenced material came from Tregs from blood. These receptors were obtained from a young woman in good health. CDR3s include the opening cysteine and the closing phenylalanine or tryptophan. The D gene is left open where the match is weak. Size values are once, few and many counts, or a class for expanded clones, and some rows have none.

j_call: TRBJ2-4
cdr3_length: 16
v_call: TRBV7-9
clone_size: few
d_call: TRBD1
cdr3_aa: CASSAWTGGVKNIQYF
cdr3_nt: TGTGCCAGCAGCGCCTGGACAGGGGGAGTCAAAAACATTCAGTACTTC

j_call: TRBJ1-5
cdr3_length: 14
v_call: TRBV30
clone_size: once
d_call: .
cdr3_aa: CAWSAGDPLLPQHF
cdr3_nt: TGTGCCTGGAGTGCCGGTGATCCTTTATTGCCCCAGCATTTT

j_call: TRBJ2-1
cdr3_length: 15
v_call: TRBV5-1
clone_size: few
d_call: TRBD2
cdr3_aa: CASGLLAGIYNEQFF
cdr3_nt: TGCGCCAGCGGATTACTAGCGGGAATCTACAATGAGCAGTTCTTC

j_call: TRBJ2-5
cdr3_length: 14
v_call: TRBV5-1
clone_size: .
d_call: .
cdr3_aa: CASSLDFEPETQYF
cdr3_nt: TGCGCCAGCAGCTTGGATTTTGAGCCGGAGACCCAGTACTTC

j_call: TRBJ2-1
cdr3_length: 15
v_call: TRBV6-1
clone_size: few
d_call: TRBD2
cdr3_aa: CASSVGLAGRDEQFF
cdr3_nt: TGTGCCAGCAGTGTAGGACTAGCGGGAAGGGATGAGCAGTTCTTC

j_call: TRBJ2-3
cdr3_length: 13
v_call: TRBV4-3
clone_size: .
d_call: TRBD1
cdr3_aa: CASSQDNRGTQYF
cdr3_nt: TGCGCCAGCAGCCAAGATAACAGGGGAACGCAGTATTTT

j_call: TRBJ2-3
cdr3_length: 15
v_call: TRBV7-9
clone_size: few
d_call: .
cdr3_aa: CASSPGGPRGDTQYF
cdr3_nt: TGTGCCAGCAGCCCCGGGGGACCCAGGGGGGATACGCAGTATTTT

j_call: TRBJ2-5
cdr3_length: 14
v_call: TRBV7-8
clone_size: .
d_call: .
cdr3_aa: CASSLQGQQETQYF
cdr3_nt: TGTGCCAGCAGCCTTCAGGGCCAACAAGAGACCCAGTACTTC

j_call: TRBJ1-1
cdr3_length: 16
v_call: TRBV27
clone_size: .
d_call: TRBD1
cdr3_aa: CASSLGTGVLNTEAFF
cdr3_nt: TGTGCCAGCAGTTTGGGGACAGGGGTATTGAACACTGAAGCTTTCTTT

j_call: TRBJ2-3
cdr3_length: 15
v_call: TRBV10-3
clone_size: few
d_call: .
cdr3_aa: CAISRGGGPTDTQYF
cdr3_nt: TGTGCCATCAGTCGAGGAGGGGGCCCCACAGATACGCAGTATTTT

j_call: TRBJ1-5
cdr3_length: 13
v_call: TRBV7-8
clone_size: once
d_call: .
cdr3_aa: CASSLVRDSVRHF
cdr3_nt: TGTGCCAGCAGCTTAGTGAGGGACTCTGTGAGGCATTTT

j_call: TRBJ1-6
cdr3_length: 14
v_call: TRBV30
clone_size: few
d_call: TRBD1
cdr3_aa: CAWSLQGVGSPLHF
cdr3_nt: TGTGCCTGGAGTCTCCAGGGGGTTGGTTCACCCCTCCACTTT

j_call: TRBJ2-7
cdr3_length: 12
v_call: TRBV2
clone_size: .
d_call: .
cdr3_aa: CASSPQGYEQYF
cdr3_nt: TGTGCCAGCAGTCCGCAGGGCTACGAGCAGTACTTC

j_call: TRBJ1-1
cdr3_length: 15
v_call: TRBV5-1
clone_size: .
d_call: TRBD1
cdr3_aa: CASSPQGARTTEAFF
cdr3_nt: TGCGCCAGCAGCCCGCAGGGGGCTCGAACAACTGAAGCTTTCTTT

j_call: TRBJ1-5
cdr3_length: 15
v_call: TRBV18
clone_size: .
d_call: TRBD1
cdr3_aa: CASSPDRGNNQPQHF
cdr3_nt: TGTGCCAGCTCACCCGACAGGGGTAACAATCAGCCCCAGCATTTT

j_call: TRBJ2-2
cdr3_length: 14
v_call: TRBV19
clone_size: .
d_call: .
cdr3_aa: CATQSGLNTGELFF
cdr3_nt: TGTGCCACCCAAAGCGGGCTGAACACCGGGGAGCTGTTTTTT

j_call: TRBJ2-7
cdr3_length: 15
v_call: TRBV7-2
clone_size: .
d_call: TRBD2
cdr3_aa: CASSLTGGGGYEQYF
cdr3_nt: TGTGCCAGCAGCCTTACGGGCGGCGGGGGCTACGAGCAGTACTTC

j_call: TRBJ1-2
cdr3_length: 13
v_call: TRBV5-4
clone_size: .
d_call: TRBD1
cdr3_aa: CASRDGQGLGYTF
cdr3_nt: TGTGCCAGCAGGGATGGACAGGGCTTAGGCTACACCTTC

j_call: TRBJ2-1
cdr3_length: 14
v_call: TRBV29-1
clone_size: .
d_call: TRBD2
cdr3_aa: CSAGLAGVNNEQFF
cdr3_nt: TGCAGCGCCGGACTAGCGGGAGTCAACAATGAGCAGTTCTTC

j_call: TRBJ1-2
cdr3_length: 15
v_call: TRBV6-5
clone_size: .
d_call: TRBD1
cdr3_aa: CASSYSAGGGYGYTF
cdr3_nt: TGTGCCAGCAGTTACTCGGCAGGGGGCGGTTATGGCTACACCTTC

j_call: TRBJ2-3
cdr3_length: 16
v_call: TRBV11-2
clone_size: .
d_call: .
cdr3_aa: CASSLVRDPWGDTQYF
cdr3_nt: TGTGCCAGCAGCTTAGTGCGGGACCCTTGGGGAGATACGCAGTATTTT

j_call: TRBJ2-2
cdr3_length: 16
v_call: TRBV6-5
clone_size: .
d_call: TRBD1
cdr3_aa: CASSYQGVSNTGELFF
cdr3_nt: TGTGCCAGCAGTTACCAGGGGGTTTCAAACACCGGGGAGCTGTTTTTT

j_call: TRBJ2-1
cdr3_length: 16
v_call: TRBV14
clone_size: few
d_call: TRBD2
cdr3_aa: CASSQVAGSSYNEQFF
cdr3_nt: TGTGCCAGCAGCCAAGTAGCGGGAAGCTCCTACAATGAGCAGTTCTTC

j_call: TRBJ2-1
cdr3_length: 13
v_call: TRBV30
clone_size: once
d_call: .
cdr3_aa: CAWSVRRVNEQFF
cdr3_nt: TGTGCCTGGAGTGTACGGCGGGTCAATGAGCAGTTCTTC

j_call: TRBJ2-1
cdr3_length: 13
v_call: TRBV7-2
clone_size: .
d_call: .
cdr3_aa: CASSPPGPVKQFF
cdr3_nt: TGTGCCAGCAGCCCGCCTGGGCCCGTGAAGCAGTTCTTC

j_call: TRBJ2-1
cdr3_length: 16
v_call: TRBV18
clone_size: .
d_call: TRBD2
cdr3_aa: CASSQKSGSSYNEQFF
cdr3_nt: TGTGCCAGCTCACAGAAAAGCGGGAGCTCCTACAATGAGCAGTTCTTC

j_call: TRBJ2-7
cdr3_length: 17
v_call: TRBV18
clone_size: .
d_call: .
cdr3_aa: CASSPNRPRAPSYEQYF
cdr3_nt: TGTGCCAGCTCACCCAACCGTCCCAGGGCGCCCTCCTACGAGCAGTACTTC

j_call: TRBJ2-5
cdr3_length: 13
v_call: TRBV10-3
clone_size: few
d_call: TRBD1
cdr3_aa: CAIRRQGEETQYF
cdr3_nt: TGTGCCATCAGGCGACAGGGGGAAGAGACCCAGTACTTC

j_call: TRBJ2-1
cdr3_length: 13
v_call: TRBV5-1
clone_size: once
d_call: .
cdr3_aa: CASSAQGLNEQFF
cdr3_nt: TGCGCCAGCAGCGCACAGGGTCTCAATGAGCAGTTCTTC

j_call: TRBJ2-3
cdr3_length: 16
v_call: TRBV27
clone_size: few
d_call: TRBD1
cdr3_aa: CASSSVQGPSTDTQYF
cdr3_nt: TGTGCCAGCAGTTCCGTACAGGGGCCTAGCACAGATACGCAGTATTTT

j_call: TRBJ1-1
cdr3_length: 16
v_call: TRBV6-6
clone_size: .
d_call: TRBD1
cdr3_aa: CASSTRTGGLNTEAFF
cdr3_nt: TGTGCCAGCAGTACTAGGACAGGGGGCCTGAACACTGAAGCTTTCTTT

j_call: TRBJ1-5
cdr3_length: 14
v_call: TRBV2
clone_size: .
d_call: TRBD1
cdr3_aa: CASSGTGGYQPQHF
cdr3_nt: TGTGCCAGCAGTGGGACAGGGGGCTATCAGCCCCAGCATTTT

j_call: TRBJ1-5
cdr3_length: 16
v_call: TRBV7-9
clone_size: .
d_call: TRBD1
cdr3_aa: CASSLGGGLSNQPQHF
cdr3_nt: TGTGCCAGCAGCTTAGGAGGGGGCCTTAGCAATCAGCCCCAGCATTTT

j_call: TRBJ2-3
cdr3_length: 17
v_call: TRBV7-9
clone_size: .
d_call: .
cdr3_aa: CASSLGSQSRSTDTQYF
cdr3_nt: TGTGCCAGCAGCTTAGGGTCGCAGTCTAGGAGCACAGATACGCAGTATTTT

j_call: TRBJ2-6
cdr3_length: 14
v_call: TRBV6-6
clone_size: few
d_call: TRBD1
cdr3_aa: CASIDRGGANVLTF
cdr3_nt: TGTGCCAGCATCGACAGGGGAGGAGCCAACGTCCTGACTTTC

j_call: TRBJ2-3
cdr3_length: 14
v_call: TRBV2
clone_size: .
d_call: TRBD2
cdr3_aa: CASRTSAGGNTQYF
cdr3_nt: TGTGCCAGTAGAACTAGCGCCGGGGGGAATACGCAGTATTTT

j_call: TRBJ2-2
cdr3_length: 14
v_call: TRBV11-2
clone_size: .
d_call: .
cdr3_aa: CASSLDRGTGELFF
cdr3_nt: TGTGCCAGCAGCTTAGACAGGGGCACCGGGGAGCTGTTTTTT

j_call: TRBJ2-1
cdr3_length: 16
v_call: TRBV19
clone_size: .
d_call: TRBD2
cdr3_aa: CASSTPGLAGSNEQFF
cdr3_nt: TGTGCCAGTAGTACTCCGGGACTAGCGGGGAGCAATGAGCAGTTCTTC

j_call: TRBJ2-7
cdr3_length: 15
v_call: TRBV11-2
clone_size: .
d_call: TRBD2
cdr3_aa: CASSLGTSATYEQYF
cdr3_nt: TGTGCCAGCAGCCTTGGGACTAGCGCAACCTACGAGCAGTACTTC

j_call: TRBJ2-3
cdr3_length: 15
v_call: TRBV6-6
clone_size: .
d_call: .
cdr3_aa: CASTWGSASTDTQYF
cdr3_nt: TGTGCCAGCACCTGGGGCTCCGCTAGCACAGATACGCAGTATTTT

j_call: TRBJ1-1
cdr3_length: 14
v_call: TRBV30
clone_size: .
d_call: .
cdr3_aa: CAWSAGVRDAEAFF
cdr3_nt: TGTGCCTGGAGCGCAGGGGTCCGGGACGCTGAAGCTTTCTTT

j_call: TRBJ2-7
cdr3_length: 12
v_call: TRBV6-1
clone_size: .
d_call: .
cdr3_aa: CASSEQGGEQYF
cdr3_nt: TGTGCCAGCAGTGAACAGGGTGGCGAGCAGTACTTC

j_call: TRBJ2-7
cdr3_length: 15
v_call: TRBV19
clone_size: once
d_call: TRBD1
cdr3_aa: CASSIPGTDTYEQYF
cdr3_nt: TGTGCCAGTAGTATCCCCGGGACAGACACCTACGAGCAGTACTTC

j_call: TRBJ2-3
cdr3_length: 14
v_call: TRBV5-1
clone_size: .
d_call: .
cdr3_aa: CASSQGTGTDTQYF
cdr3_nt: TGCGCCAGCAGCCAGGGTACCGGCACAGATACGCAGTATTTT

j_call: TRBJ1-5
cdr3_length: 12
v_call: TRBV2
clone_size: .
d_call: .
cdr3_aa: CASSPGVQPQHF
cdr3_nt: TGTGCCAGCAGTCCGGGGGTTCAGCCCCAGCATTTT

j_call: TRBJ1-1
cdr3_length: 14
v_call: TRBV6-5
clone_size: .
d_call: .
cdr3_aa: CASSYSRRNTEAFF
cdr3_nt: TGTGCCAGCAGTTACTCGAGAAGGAACACTGAAGCTTTCTTT

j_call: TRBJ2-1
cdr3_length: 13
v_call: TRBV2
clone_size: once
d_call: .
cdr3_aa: CASIPTRGNEQFF
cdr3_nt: TGTGCCAGCATCCCGACTAGAGGCAATGAGCAGTTCTTC

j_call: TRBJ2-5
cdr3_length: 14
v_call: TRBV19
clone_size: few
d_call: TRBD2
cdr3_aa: CASSPGTIQETQYF
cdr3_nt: TGTGCCAGTAGTCCCGGGACTATACAAGAGACCCAGTACTTC

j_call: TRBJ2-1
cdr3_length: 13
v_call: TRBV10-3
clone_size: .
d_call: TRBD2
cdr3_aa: CATGLAGYNEQFF
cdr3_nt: TGTGCCACCGGACTAGCGGGGTACAATGAGCAGTTCTTC